Below are 9 T cell receptor beta chains sequenced from a single sample in a study of blood T cell repertoires in COVID-19. TCRdb keeps only in-frame clones here, not all; method: immunoSEQ multiplex PCR. The sample carries 130,000 or so clones, roughly 84% recorded once. Sequenced material: peripheral blood. The source is a man in his 60s with acute or convalescent COVID-19.

The genes are TRBV15 and TRBJ2-3; a weak D match, TRBD1 (6 bases). This CDR3 spans 13 amino acids. V lost 5 bases, J lost 1 base, and 7 bases lay in between. The germline V gene has CDR1 LNHNV and CDR2 YYDKDF (reference sequence). For the CDR3, the DNA is TGTGCCACCAGCGGGGGCGGCACAGATACGCAGTATTTT. Translated, it gives CATSGGGTDTQYF.

The J gene is TRBJ2-1, the V gene TRBV14, with 10 nucleotides matching TRBD2. Germline V gene data show CDR1 as SGHDN and CDR2 as FVKESK. V lost 4 bases, J lost 12 bases, and 6 bases stayed unmatched. This CDR3 comprises 13 residues. The chain's CDR3 is CASSLLLAGGQFF. CDR3 sequence (DNA): TGTGCCAGCAGCCTCCTTTTAGCGGGGGGGCAGTTCTTC.

The chain carries TRBV29-1 and TRBJ2-3; 7 bases agree with TRBD1. This CDR3 has 14 amino acids. Germline V gene sequence: CDR1 SQVTM, CDR2 ANQGSEA. The J segment lost 2 bases and the V segment lost 8 bases, leaving 10 bases of the junction unmatched. The CDR3 bases are TGCAGCTCAACCGGGACAGAGTACACAGATACGCAGTATTTT. Translated: CSSTGTEYTDTQYF.

The rearrangement links TRBV5-1 to TRBJ1-5; unclear D gene. CDR1 SGHRS and CDR2 YFSETQ come from the germline V gene. V lost 4 bases and J 3 bases, leaving 14 bases between the germline ends. The CDR3 contains 15 residues. CDR3 nucleotides: TGCGCCAGCAGCCCCGTAGCGGGCTCCAATCAGCCCCAGCATTTT. It specifies CASSPVAGSNQPQHF.

The chain carries TRBV5-4 and TRBJ2-1; 11 bases are shared with TRBD2. Germline values: CDR1 SGHNT, CDR2 YYREEE (reference sequence). The CDR3 length is 15 residues. V was clipped by 4 bases and J by 5 bases; unmatched bases: 5. CDR3 region: CASSRGTSGNNEQFF. In nucleotides, the CDR3 is TGTGCCAGCAGCCGAGGGACTAGCGGAAACAATGAGCAGTTCTTC.

The chain couples TRBV12-2 to TRBJ2-7; the table gives TRBD1 as D, unverified against the DNA. TRBV12-2 is a pseudogene locus. There are 15 residues in the CDR3. CDR3 sequence (DNA): TGTGCAAGTCGCTTAGATCAGGGGTTAATGTACGAGCAGTACTTC. The encoded protein is CASRLDQGLMYEQYF.

The chain employs TRBV2 and TRBJ1-2; 8 positions match TRBD1. CDR3 length: 14 residues. With 6 bases clipped from V and 4 bases from J, the junction kept 7 bases outside the gene matches. Germline V gene sequence: CDR1 SNHLY, CDR2 FYNNEI. The CDR3 DNA sequence: TGTGCCAGCAGCGCCGGGACAGGCGTCTATGGCTACACCTTC. Translation: CASSAGTGVYGYTF.

V is TRBV10-1 and J is TRBJ2-1, with 10 bases aligning to TRBD2. V shed 3 bases, J shed 0 bases, and the junction held 2 bases outside the gene matches. The CDR3 runs 16 residues. From germline, CDR1 is WNHNN and CDR2 SYGVQD (reference sequence). DNA of the CDR3: TGCGCCAGCAGTGATCTAGCGGGAGTCTCCTACAATGAGCAGTTCTTC. Its translation: CASSDLAGVSYNEQFF.

The rearrangement joins TRBV7-9 to TRBJ2-7, with TRBD2 identical over 7 bases. The junction had 3 bases not matched to a gene; V was cut back by 5 bases and J by 2 bases. Germline-derived CDR1 and CDR2 are SEHNR and FQNEAQ (reference sequence). The CDR3 runs to 13 residues. The CDR3 bases are TGTGCCAGCAGCAAACTAGCGACCTACGAGCAGTACTTC. This gives the protein CASSKLATYEQYF.